One sample yielded the 29 T cell receptor beta chains listed below, sequenced in a study of blood T cell repertoires in COVID-19. Measured with immunoSEQ multiplex PCR; TCRdb has only the in-frame clones, and not every one. The table has 35,000 to 40,000 clones, 75% to 90% seen once; the top ten hold about 12%. The specimen was peripheral blood. The receptors stem from a man between 65 and 80 years old with acute or convalescent COVID-19.

The chain is built from TRBV5-4 and TRBJ2-2; TRBD2 might be the D (5 bases). Germline V lookup: CDR1 SGHNT, CDR2 YYREEE (reference sequence). The CDR3 length is 17 residues. V lost 0 bases and J lost 6, with 18 bases in between. As DNA, the CDR3 is TGTGCCAGCAGCTTGGGCGTGTCGGTCGAGGGTCCCGGGGAGCTGTTTTTT. As protein: CASSLGVSVEGPGELFF.

The count of this clone is one. The chain links TRBV4-2 to TRBJ2-7, with D maybe TRBD2 (6 bases). This CDR3 contains 17 residues. The germline gives CDR1 LGHNA, CDR2 YNFKEQ. Deletions cut 0 bases from V and 3 bases from J, with 18 bases between. The CDR3 region is CASSQDLAGRIGYEQYF. CDR3 nucleotide sequence: TGTGCCAGCAGCCAAGATTTGGCTGGGAGGATAGGCTACGAGCAGTACTTC.

The chain combines TRBV4-1 with TRBJ1-4; 9 nucleotides line up with TRBD1. Germline CDR1 reads MGHRA; CDR2 reads YSYEKL. There are 16 residues in the CDR3. Trimming removed 3 bases from V and 8 bases from J; junction bases left unmatched: 10. The CDR3 is CASSHPNRDRDEKLFF. CDR3 in DNA: TGCGCCAGCAGCCATCCCAACCGGGACAGGGACGAAAAACTGTTTTTT.

This rearrangement joins TRBV9 to TRBJ2-7, with 8 bases that match TRBD2. CDR1 is SGDLS, CDR2 YYNGEE, per germline. CDR3 length: 15 residues. The trim removed 2 bases at V and 7 bases at J, leaving 11 bases unmatched. The CDR3 region has the DNA TGTGCCAGCAGCGTCCGAGCGGGAGCCCCCGGTGAGCAGTACTTC. Its translation: CASSVRAGAPGEQYF.

J is TRBJ2-1 and V is TRBV4-3, with TRBD2 matching over 8 bases. CDR1 LGHNA and CDR2 YSLEER come from the germline V gene. This CDR3 spans 15 amino acids. The junction had 10 bases not matched to a gene; V was cut back by 1 base and J by 11 bases. The CDR3 bases are TGCGCCAGCAGCCAAGTTCGGCTAGCGGGCGAAAAGCAGTTCTTC. It encodes CASSQVRLAGEKQFF.

The V call is TRBV28, the J call TRBJ1-3; TRBD1 matches 7 bases. The ends lost 2 bases at V and 4 bases at J; junction bases unmatched: 14. This CDR3 spans 18 amino acids. Germline-derived CDR1 and CDR2 are MDHEN and SYDVKM. The CDR3 region is CASSLQSLETGTGNTIYF. The CDR3 DNA reads as TGTGCCAGCAGTTTACAGAGTTTGGAGACAGGGACAGGAAACACCATATATTTT.

The genes are TRBV20-1 and TRBJ1-6; D unresolved. Germline V lookup: CDR1 DFQATT, CDR2 SNEGSKA (reference sequence). CDR3 length: 13 amino acids. Trimming left V 3 bases short and J 8 bases short, with 11 bases between. In nucleotides, the CDR3 is TGCAGTGCTAGTACCACAGCGGATTCACCCCTCCACTTT. Protein sequence: CSASTTADSPLHF.

The chain has TRBV5-4 and TRBJ1-1; D ambiguous. This CDR3 has 13 residues. Germline CDR1 reads SGHNT; CDR2 reads YYREEE (reference sequence). V lost 5 bases and J 4 bases, leaving 12 bases between the germline ends. The CDR3 sequence is CASSWFPSTEAFF. CDR3 DNA: TGTGCCAGCAGTTGGTTCCCGAGCACTGAAGCTTTCTTT.

This rearrangement joins TRBV11-2 to TRBJ2-7; 7 bases match TRBD2. With 1 base clipped from V and 5 bases from J, the junction kept 5 bases outside the gene matches. The CDR3 covers 14 residues. The V gene's germline CDR1 is SGHAT and CDR2 FQNNGV. The CDR3 sequence: CASSLVGGTNEQYF. The CDR3 DNA reads as TGTGCCAGCAGCTTAGTAGGAGGGACTAACGAGCAGTACTTC. The full variable domain, in which reference TRBV11-2 and TRBJ2-7 provide the parts outside the CDR3, is EAGVAQSPRYKIIEKRQSVAFWCNPISGHATLYWYQQILGQGPKLLIQFQNNGVVDDSQLPKDRFSAERLKGVDSTLKIQPAKLEDSAVYLCASSLVGGTNEQYFGPGTRLTVT.

This chain joins TRBV3-1 (or the pseudogene TRBV3-2) and TRBJ2-3; D remains unclear. V was trimmed by 1 base and J by 3 bases, leaving 2 bases between them. This CDR3 contains 12 residues. CDR1 is LGHDT and CDR2 is YNNKEL in the germline V gene (reference sequence). The DNA of the CDR3 is TGTGCCAGCAGCCAAGCTACAGATACGCAGTATTTT. Encoded protein: CASSQATDTQYF.

This clone was seen just once. J is TRBJ2-1 and V is TRBV9, with a possible D match to TRBD2 (5 bases). CDR1 and CDR2 from the germline V gene are SGDLS and YYNGEE. This CDR3 has 13 residues. V gave up 4 bases and J gave up 6 bases, with 11 bases separating them. Written as DNA, the CDR3 is TGTGCCAGCAGCCGTGCAGAGGGCAATGAGCAGTTCTTC. Protein sequence: CASSRAEGNEQFF.

J is TRBJ2-7 and V is TRBV19; 8 bases agree with TRBD1. After removal of 3 bases from V and 0 bases from J, the junction contained 4 bases not matched to a gene. Germline assignment: CDR1 LNHDA and CDR2 SQIVND (reference sequence). CDR3 size: 15 residues. CDR3 amino acids: CASSMRTGSSYEQYF. The CDR3 region has the DNA TGTGCCAGTAGTATGAGGACAGGGAGCTCCTACGAGCAGTACTTC. The full variable domain, with the rest looked up from reference TRBV19 and TRBJ2-7, is DGGITQSPKYLFRKEGQNVTLSCEQNLNHDAMYWYRQDPGQGLRLIYYSQIVNDFQKGDIAEGYSVSREKKESFPLTVTSAQKNPTAFYLCASSMRTGSSYEQYFGPGTRLTVT.

The chain combines TRBV13 with TRBJ2-1, with D possibly being TRBD1 (5 bases). V was trimmed by 1 base and J by 3 bases, leaving 10 bases between them. Germline loops: CDR1 PRHDT, CDR2 FYEKMQ (reference sequence). The CDR3 is made up of 15 amino acids. The CDR3, as DNA: TGTGCCAGCAGCTTAGCTAGGGGCATCTACAATGAGCAGTTCTTC. Translated: CASSLARGIYNEQFF.

Comment on this clone: This same CDR3 is encoded by further DNA sequences in the sample. This rearrangement joins TRBV18 to TRBJ2-7, with a tentative D call TRBD1 (5 bases). The CDR3 runs to 15 residues. V lost 2 bases and J 1 base, leaving 12 bases between the germline ends. Germline CDR1 and CDR2: KGHSH and LQKENI. CDR3 DNA: TGTGCCAGCTCACCATCCTCCCAGGGTTCCTACGAGCAGTACTTC. This sequence encodes CASSPSSQGSYEQYF.

This chain links TRBV4-1 with TRBJ2-7, with 14 bases fitting TRBD2. The CDR3 has 15 residues. Germline assignment: CDR1 MGHRA and CDR2 YSYEKL. Losses at the gene ends were 2 bases for V and 6 bases for J; bases not matched to a gene: 3. Written as DNA, the CDR3 is TGCGCCAGCAGCCAAACGACTAGCGGGAGGGCCGAGCAGTACTTC. Encoded protein: CASSQTTSGRAEQYF.

The chain has TRBV18 and TRBJ2-3; D unresolved. Germline CDR1 and CDR2: KGHSH and LQKENI. The CDR3 totals 16 residues. Trimming cost V 1 base and J 5 bases, with 16 bases left between them. CDR3 amino acids: CASSPRKGALGDTQYF. DNA of the CDR3: TGTGCCAGCTCACCACGAAAAGGAGCCCTTGGAGATACGCAGTATTTT.

V and J are TRBV14 and TRBJ2-5; 11 nucleotides match TRBD2. Germline V gene data show CDR1 as SGHDN and CDR2 as FVKESK. The CDR3 runs to 15 residues. V trimming: 4 bases; J trimming: 2 bases; junction bases outside the gene matches: 3. CDR3 residues: CASSRTSGGQETQYF. DNA for the CDR3: TGTGCCAGCAGCCGCACTAGCGGGGGACAAGAGACCCAGTACTTC. Using reference TRBV14 and TRBJ2-5 for the parts outside the CDR3, the full variable domain is EAGVTQFPSHSVIEKGQTVTLRCDPISGHDNLYWYRRVMGKEIKFLLHFVKESKQDESGMPNNRFLAERTGGTYSTLKVQPAELEDSGVYFCASSRTSGGQETQYFGPGTRLLVL.

The rearrangement uses TRBV2 and TRBJ1-4; 7 nucleotides match TRBD1. This CDR3 comprises 14 residues. V shed 8 bases and J 7 bases; nucleotides not matched to a gene: 10. Germline CDR1 and CDR2: SNHLY and FYNNEI. CDR3 nucleotides: TGTGCCAGCTTACCCGGGACAGTCTCTGAAAAACTGTTTTTT. Translation gives CASLPGTVSEKLFF.

The chain employs TRBV2 and TRBJ1-1, with D possibly matching TRBD1 (6 bases). Trimming stripped 4 bases from V and 5 bases from J, with 11 bases between. Germline V gene lookup returns CDR1 SNHLY and CDR2 FYNNEI. This CDR3 is 13 amino acids long. Here the CDR3 reads CASSVEGGTEAFF. CDR3 nucleotides: TGTGCCAGCAGTGTGGAGGGGGGGACTGAAGCTTTCTTT.

The count of this clone is one. This chain links TRBV2 with TRBJ1-4; D gene unclear. Germline values: CDR1 SNHLY, CDR2 FYNNEI. This CDR3 region has 11 residues. Trimming left V 7 bases short and J 5 bases short, with 5 bases between. The CDR3 DNA reads TGTGCCAGCACCCAAAATGAAAAACTGTTTTTT. It yields the protein CASTQNEKLFF.

The CDR3 sequence is CASSLTRGNNEQYF. Written as DNA, the CDR3 is TGTGCCAGCAGCTTAACGAGGGGGAACAACGAGCAGTACTTC. J is TRBJ2-7 and V is TRBV11-2, with a weak D call TRBD1 (6 bases). The CDR3 is made up of 14 amino acids. Trimming took off 2 bases at V and 5 bases at J, with 13 bases between the two ends. Germline lookup yields CDR1 SGHAT and CDR2 FQNNGV.

The J gene is TRBJ2-1, the V gene TRBV20-1; D gene ambiguous. The CDR3 has 11 residues. The V end lost 1 base, the J end lost 9 bases, and 7 bases lay between the germline ends. The germline gives CDR1 DFQATT, CDR2 SNEGSKA (reference sequence). The CDR3, as DNA: TGCAGTGCTAGAGTCGGCGGTGAGCAGTTCTTC. Residues: CSARVGGEQFF.

The chain combines TRBV4-3 with TRBJ2-2; 7 nucleotides align to TRBD2. This CDR3 spans 17 amino acids. The V segment lost 0 bases and the J segment 5 bases; nucleotides outside the gene matches: 9. Germline CDR1 and CDR2: LGHNA and YSLEER. DNA of the CDR3: TGCGCCAGCAGCCAAGATCCCCCCGGGGGGAAAACCGGGGAGCTGTTTTTT. It encodes CASSQDPPGGKTGELFF.

This chain connects TRBV4-2 to TRBJ2-1; 10 bases line up with TRBD2. The CDR3 is made up of 18 amino acids. V was pared by 3 bases and J by 10 bases, with 18 bases of the junction left unmatched. The germline V gene encodes CDR1 LGHNA and CDR2 YNFKEQ. The CDR3 DNA is TGTGCCAGCAGCCACTCACTTGAACTAGCGGGGACCTCGAGCGAGCAGTTCTTC. Its protein product is CASSHSLELAGTSSEQFF.

V and J are TRBV9 and TRBJ2-5; TRBD1 matches 9 bases. Germline CDR1 and CDR2: SGDLS and YYNGEE. Germline trimming cut 4 bases from V and 5 bases from J; bases unmatched to any gene: 6. CDR3 length equals 14 residues. CDR3 nucleotides: TGTGCCAGCAGCCCAGGGACAGGGAGGGAGACCCAGTACTTC. It translates to CASSPGTGRETQYF.

V is TRBV14 and J is TRBJ1-2; the D gene is possibly TRBD1 (5 bases). The germline V and J ends were trimmed by 3 bases and 4 bases, with 12 bases remaining between them. From germline, CDR1 is SGHDN and CDR2 FVKESK. The CDR3 length is 14 residues. CDR3 residues: CASSHAGGGYGYTF. The CDR3 coding sequence is TGTGCCAGCAGCCATGCCGGGGGTGGCTATGGCTACACCTTC.

This sequence joins TRBV15 and TRBJ2-1, with 11 bases lining up with TRBD1. The CDR3 totals 15 residues. Losses at the gene ends were 3 bases for V and 3 bases for J; bases not matched to a gene: 1. Germline CDR1 reads LNHNV; CDR2 reads YYDKDF (reference sequence). CDR3 bases: TGTGCCACCAGCAGGGACAGGGGGCACTACAATGAGCAGTTCTTC. Protein sequence: CATSRDRGHYNEQFF.

The gene calls are TRBV6-1 and TRBJ2-3; D unclear. Trimming removed 1 base at V and 8 bases at J, with 7 bases between. The germline gives CDR1 MNHNS, CDR2 SASEGT. CDR3 length equals 12 residues. In DNA, the CDR3 is TGTGCCAGCAGTGAAGGGTGGAGTACGCAGTATTTT. It codes for CASSEGWSTQYF.

CDR3 nucleotide sequence: TGCAGCGTTACCTACGCGGGAGGGGGGGATACGCAGTATTTT. Translating it yields CSVTYAGGGDTQYF. This chain joins TRBV29-1 and TRBJ2-3; the match to TRBD2 covers 9 bases. Germline trimming cut 5 bases from V and 6 bases from J; bases unmatched to any gene: 9. Germline-derived CDR1 and CDR2 are SQVTM and ANQGSEA. This CDR3 has 14 residues.